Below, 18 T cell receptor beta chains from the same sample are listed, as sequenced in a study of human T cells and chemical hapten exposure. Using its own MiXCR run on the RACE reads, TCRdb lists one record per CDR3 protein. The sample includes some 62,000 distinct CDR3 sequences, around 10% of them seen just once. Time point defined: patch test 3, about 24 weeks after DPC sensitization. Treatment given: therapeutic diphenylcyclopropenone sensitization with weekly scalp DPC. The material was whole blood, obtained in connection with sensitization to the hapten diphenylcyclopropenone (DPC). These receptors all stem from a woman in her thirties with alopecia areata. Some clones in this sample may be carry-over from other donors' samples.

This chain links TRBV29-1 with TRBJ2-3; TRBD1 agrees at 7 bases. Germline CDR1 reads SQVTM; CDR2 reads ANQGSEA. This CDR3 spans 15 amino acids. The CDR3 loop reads CSVRQGNANTDTQYF. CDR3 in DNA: TGCAGTGTTCGACAGGGAAATGCGAACACAGATACGCAGTATTTT.

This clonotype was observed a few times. The CDR3 nucleotides are TGTGCCAGCAGCTTGGGGCAGGAGATGGGCTACGAGCAGTACTTC. Its protein product is CASSLGQEMGYEQYF. This sequence joins TRBV7-2 and TRBJ2-7; D perhaps matches TRBD1 (5 bases). The CDR3 runs 15 residues. V was cut by 3 bases and J by 3 bases, with 15 bases left in between. Germline CDR1 is SGHTA and CDR2 is FQGNSA.

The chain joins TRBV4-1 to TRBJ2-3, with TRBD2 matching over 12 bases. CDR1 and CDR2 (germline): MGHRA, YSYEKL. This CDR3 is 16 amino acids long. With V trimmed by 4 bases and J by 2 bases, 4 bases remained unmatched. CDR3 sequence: CASSPGLAGYTDTQYF. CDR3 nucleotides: TGCGCCAGCAGCCCGGGACTAGCGGGCTACACAGATACGCAGTATTTT.

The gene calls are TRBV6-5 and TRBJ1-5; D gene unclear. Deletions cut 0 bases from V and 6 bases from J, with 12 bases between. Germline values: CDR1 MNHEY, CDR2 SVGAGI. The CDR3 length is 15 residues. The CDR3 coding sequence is TGTGCCAGCAGTTACTCGATTGGGGATAGTCAGCCCCAGCATTTT. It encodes CASSYSIGDSQPQHF.

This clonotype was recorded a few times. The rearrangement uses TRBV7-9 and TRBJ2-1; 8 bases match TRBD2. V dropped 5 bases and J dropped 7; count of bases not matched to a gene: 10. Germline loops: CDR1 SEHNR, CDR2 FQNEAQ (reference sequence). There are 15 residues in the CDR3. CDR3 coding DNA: TGTGCCAGCAGCCTACGGGGGGGCCGCGAGAATGAGCAGTTCTTC. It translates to CASSLRGGRENEQFF. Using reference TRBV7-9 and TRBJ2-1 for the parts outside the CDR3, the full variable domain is DTGVSQNPRHKITKRGQNVTFRCDPISEHNRLYWYRQTLGQGPEFLTYFQNEAQLEKSRLLSDRFSAERPKGSFSTLEIQRTEQGDSAMYLCASSLRGGRENEQFFGPGTRLTVL.

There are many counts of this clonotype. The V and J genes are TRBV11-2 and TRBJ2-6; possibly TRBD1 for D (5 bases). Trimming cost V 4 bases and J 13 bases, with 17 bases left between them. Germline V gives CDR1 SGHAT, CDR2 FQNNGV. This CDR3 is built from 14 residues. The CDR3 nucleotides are TGTGCCAGCAGCTCGTCTGGGGCCCCGTGGGTCCTGACTTTC. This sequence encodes CASSSSGAPWVLTF. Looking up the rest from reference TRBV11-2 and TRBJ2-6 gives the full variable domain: EAGVAQSPRYKIIEKRQSVAFWCNPISGHATLYWYQQILGQGPKLLIQFQNNGVVDDSQLPKDRFSAERLKGVDSTLKIQPAKLEDSAVYLCASSSSGAPWVLTFGAGSRLTVL.

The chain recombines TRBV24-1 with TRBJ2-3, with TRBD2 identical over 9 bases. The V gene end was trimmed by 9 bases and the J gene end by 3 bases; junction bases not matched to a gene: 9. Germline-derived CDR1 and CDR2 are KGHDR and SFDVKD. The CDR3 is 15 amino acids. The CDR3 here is CATGPGLALTDTQYF. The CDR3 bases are TGTGCCACCGGACCGGGACTAGCTTTGACAGATACGCAGTATTTT.

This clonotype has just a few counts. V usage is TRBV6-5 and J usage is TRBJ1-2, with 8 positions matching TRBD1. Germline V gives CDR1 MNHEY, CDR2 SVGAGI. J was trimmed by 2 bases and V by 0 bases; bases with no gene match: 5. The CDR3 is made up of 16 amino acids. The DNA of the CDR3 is TGTGCCAGCAGTTACTCGAGCCAGGGGGCAAACTATGGCTACACCTTC. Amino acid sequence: CASSYSSQGANYGYTF.

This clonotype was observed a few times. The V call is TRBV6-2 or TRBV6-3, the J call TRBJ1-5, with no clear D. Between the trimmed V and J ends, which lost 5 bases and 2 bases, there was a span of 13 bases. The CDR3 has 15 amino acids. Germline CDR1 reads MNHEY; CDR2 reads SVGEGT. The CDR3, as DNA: TGTGCCAGCAGTGCTCCTTTTCGTCGCAATCAGCCCCAGCATTTT. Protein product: CASSAPFRRNQPQHF.

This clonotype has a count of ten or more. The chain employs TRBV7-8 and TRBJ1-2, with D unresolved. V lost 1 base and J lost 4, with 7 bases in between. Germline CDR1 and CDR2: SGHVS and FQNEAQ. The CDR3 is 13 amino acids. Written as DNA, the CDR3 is TGTGCCAGCAGCTTAGAACGGATCTATGGCTACACCTTC. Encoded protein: CASSLERIYGYTF. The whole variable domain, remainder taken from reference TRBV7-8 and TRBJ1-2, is GAGVSQSPRYKVAKRGQDVALRCDPISGHVSLFWYQQALGQGPEFLTYFQNEAQLDKSGLPSDRFFAERPEGSVSTLKIQRTQQEDSAVYLCASSLERIYGYTFGSGTRLTVV.

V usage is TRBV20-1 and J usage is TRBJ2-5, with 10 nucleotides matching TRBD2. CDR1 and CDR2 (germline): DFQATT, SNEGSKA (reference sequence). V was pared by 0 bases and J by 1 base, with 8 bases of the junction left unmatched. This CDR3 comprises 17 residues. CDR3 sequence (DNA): TGCAGTGCTAGAGATTTAATGAGCGGGAGGGCCCAAGAGACCCAGTACTTC. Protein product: CSARDLMSGRAQETQYF.

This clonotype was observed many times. CDR3 DNA: TGTGCCAGCAGTTTAAGTTTGGATGAGCAGTTCTTC. Translated, it gives CASSLSLDEQFF. The chain has TRBV27 and TRBJ2-1; no firm D call. Germline-derived CDR1 and CDR2 are MNHEY and SMNVEV (reference sequence). Trimming stripped 2 bases from V and 8 bases from J, with 7 bases between. The CDR3 runs 12 residues.

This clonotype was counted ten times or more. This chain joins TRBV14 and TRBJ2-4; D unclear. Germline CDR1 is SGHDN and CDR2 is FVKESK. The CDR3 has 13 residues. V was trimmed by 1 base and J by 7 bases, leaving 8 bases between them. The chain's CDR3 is CASSQGGRNIQYF. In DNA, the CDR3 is TGTGCCAGCAGCCAAGGGGGTCGGAACATTCAGTACTTC.

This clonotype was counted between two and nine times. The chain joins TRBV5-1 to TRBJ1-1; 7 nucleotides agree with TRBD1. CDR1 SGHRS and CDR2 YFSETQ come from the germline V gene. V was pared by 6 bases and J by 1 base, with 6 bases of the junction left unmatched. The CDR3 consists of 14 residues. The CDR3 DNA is TGCGCCAGCAATCCCGGGACAGAGAACACTGAAGCTTTCTTT. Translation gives CASNPGTENTEAFF.

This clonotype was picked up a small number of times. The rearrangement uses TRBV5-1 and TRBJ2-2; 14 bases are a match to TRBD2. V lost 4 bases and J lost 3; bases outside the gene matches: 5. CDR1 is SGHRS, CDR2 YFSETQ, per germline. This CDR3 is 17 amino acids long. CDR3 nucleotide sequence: TGCGCCAGCAGCCCGGGACTAGCGGGAGTGCACACCGGGGAGCTGTTTTTT. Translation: CASSPGLAGVHTGELFF. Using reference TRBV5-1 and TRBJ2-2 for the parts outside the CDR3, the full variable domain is KAGVTQTPRYLIKTRGQQVTLSCSPISGHRSVSWYQQTPGQGLQFLFEYFSETQRNKGNFPGRFSGRQFSNSRSEMNVSTLELGDSALYLCASSPGLAGVHTGELFFGEGSRLTVL.

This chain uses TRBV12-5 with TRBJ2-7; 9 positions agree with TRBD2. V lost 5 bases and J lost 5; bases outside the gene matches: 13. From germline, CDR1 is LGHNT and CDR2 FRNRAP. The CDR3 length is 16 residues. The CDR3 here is CASGPPARGGGDEQYF. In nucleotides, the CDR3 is TGTGCTAGTGGTCCCCCAGCGCGGGGGGGAGGGGACGAGCAGTACTTC.

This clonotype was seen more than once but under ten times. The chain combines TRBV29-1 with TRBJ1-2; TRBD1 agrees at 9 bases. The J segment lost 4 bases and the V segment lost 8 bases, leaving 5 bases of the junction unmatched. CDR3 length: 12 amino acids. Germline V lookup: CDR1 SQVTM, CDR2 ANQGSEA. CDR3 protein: CSCTGGGYGYTF. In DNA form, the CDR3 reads TGCAGCTGTACAGGGGGCGGCTATGGCTACACCTTC.

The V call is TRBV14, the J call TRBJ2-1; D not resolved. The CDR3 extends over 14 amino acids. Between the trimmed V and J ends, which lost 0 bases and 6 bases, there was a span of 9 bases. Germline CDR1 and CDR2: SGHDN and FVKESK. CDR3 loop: CASSQDPALNEQFF. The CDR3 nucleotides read TGTGCCAGCAGCCAAGATCCCGCCCTCAATGAGCAGTTCTTC.